This is a list of T cell receptor beta chains from one sample in a study of cytomegalovirus exposure and HLA in healthy donors. Using immunoSEQ multiplex PCR, the repertoire was profiled, and TCRdb retains in-frame clones only, with some absent. The sample holds over 100,000 clones, roughly 83% seen once. Source material: PBMCs. These receptors were taken from a man between 35 and 55 years old in good health and CMV-seronegative. CDR3s include the opening cysteine and the closing phenylalanine or tryptophan. A D gene is named only where the DNA matches it firmly. The size entry is marked missing in some rows and otherwise reads once, few, many or a size class.

cdr3_length d_call j_call v_call clone_size cdr3_aa cdr3_nt
15 NA TRBJ1-3 TRBV6-5 NA CASSLRPFSGNTIYF TGTGCCAGCAGTTTGCGTCCTTTCTCTGGAAACACCATATATTTT
15 TRBD2 TRBJ2-3 TRBV5-1 once CASSHFSGGADTQYF TGCGCCAGCAGCCATTTTAGCGGGGGGGCAGATACGCAGTATTTT
19 TRBD1 TRBJ1-6 TRBV5-1 NA CASSLRSGQGVSYNSPLHF TGCGCCAGCAGCTTGAGATCGGGACAGGGTGTCTCCTATAATTCACCCCTCCACTTT
16 TRBD1 TRBJ2-7 TRBV7-6 NA CASSLGGRGTLGEQYF TGTGCCAGCAGCTTAGGGGGCAGGGGGACCCTAGGGGAGCAGTACTTC
15 TRBD1 TRBJ1-2 TRBV15 NA CATSRDKEGARGYTF TGTGCCACCAGCAGAGACAAGGAGGGGGCGAGGGGCTACACCTTC
13 NA TRBJ2-7 TRBV11-1 NA CASSPDRAYEQYF TGTGCCAGCAGCCCGGACAGAGCCTACGAGCAGTACTTC
14 TRBD1 TRBJ2-2 TRBV7-3 NA CASSPSRGNGELFF TGTGCCAGCAGCCCCTCCAGGGGGAACGGGGAGCTGTTTTTT
15 NA TRBJ1-2 TRBV29-1 NA CSVEAPGVGSYGYTF TGCAGCGTTGAAGCCCCAGGGGTGGGTAGCTATGGCTACACCTTC
16 TRBD2 TRBJ2-1 TRBV7-6 few CASSKQLADFNNEQFF TGTGCCAGCAGCAAACAACTAGCGGATTTTAACAATGAGCAGTTCTTC
17 TRBD1 TRBJ2-7 TRBV9 NA CASSSQRGQGALSEQYF TGTGCCAGCAGCTCCCAAAGGGGACAGGGGGCTTTGTCGGAGCAGTACTTC
14 TRBD2 TRBJ2-1 TRBV5-4 once CASSGGLVYNEQFF TGTGCCAGCAGCGGGGGACTAGTATACAATGAGCAGTTCTTC
14 NA TRBJ2-1 TRBV30 NA CAWSPGAGAPQVVF TGTGCCTGGAGCCCAGGGGCAGGGGCCCCCCAGGTTGTCTTC
15 TRBD2 TRBJ2-7 TRBV19 NA CASRDGLAGAYEQYF TGTGCCAGTAGGGATGGACTAGCGGGGGCCTACGAGCAGTACTTC
14 TRBD1 TRBJ1-2 TRBV5-6 few CASSSGTGAYGYTF TGTGCCAGCAGCTCCGGGACAGGCGCCTATGGCTACACCTTC
17 NA TRBJ2-6 TRBV7-9 NA CASSSAPVSSGANVLTF TGTGCCAGCAGTTCCGCACCCGTGAGCTCTGGGGCCAACGTCCTGACTTTC
15 NA TRBJ1-4 TRBV5-1 NA CASSSLGGTNEKLFF TGCGCCAGCAGCTCCCTAGGGGGAACTAATGAAAAACTGTTTTTT
17 NA TRBJ1-5 TRBV6-1 NA CASSELPPGYSNQPQHF TGTGCCAGCAGCGAACTCCCTCCGGGTTATAGCAATCAGCCCCAGCATTTT
15 TRBD2 TRBJ2-5 TRBV11-1 NA CASSLAGENGETQYF TGTGCCAGCAGCCTAGCGGGAGAGAATGGAGAGACCCAGTACTTC
17 TRBD1 TRBJ1-2 TRBV9 NA CASSKTGVMWGNYGYTF TGTGCCAGCAGCAAAACAGGGGTTATGTGGGGGAACTATGGCTACACCTTC
15 NA TRBJ1-1 TRBV6-6 NA CASSYARADHTEAFF TGTGCCAGCAGTTACGCGAGGGCCGACCACACTGAAGCTTTCTTT
15 TRBD2 TRBJ2-3 TRBV5-1 NA CASSRLAGVVDTQYF TGCGCCAGCAGCAGACTAGCGGGAGTGGTAGATACGCAGTATTTT
16 TRBD2 TRBJ2-7 TRBV9 NA CASSVEGTSGLGEQYF TGTGCCAGCAGCGTAGAGGGGACTAGCGGGCTCGGGGAGCAGTACTTC
15 TRBD1 TRBJ2-5 TRBV19 NA CASSSDRVQQETQYF TGTGCCAGTAGCTCCGACAGGGTGCAACAAGAGACCCAGTACTTC
13 NA TRBJ2-7 TRBV11-2 NA CASSLDREYEQYF TGTGCCAGCAGCTTAGATCGGGAGTACGAGCAGTACTTC
15 TRBD1 TRBJ2-1 TRBV7-9 NA CASSHRDRFYNEQFF TGTGCCAGCAGCCACCGGGACAGATTTTACAATGAGCAGTTCTTC
14 TRBD1 TRBJ2-5 TRBV7-8 once CASSLRTGVETQYF TGTGCCAGCAGCCTAAGGACAGGGGTCGAGACCCAGTACTTC
15 NA TRBJ2-1 TRBV10-3 NA CASGSDSDSYNEQFF TGTGCCAGTGGATCTGACAGTGACTCCTACAATGAGCAGTTCTTC
13 NA TRBJ1-2 TRBV2 NA CASLQGSGYGYTF TGTGCCAGCCTCCAGGGGTCGGGCTATGGCTACACCTTC
16 TRBD1 TRBJ2-2 TRBV28 NA CASSPVGTANTGELFF TGTGCCAGCAGCCCCGTAGGGACAGCGAACACCGGGGAGCTGTTTTTT
15 TRBD1 TRBJ2-7 TRBV4-2 NA CASSDRTGFAYEQYF TGTGCCAGCAGCGACCGGACAGGGTTCGCCTACGAGCAGTACTTC
14 NA TRBJ1-1 TRBV1 NA CTSSQVCRDAEAFF TGCACCAGCAGCCAAGTGTGTCGGGATGCTGAAGCTTTCTTT
13 NA TRBJ2-3 TRBV9 once CASSVGAVDTQYF TGTGCCAGCAGCGTAGGAGCGGTAGATACGCAGTATTTT
16 TRBD2 TRBJ2-1 TRBV27 few CASSFNQPGLGNEQFF TGTGCCAGCAGTTTCAACCAACCGGGACTAGGAAATGAGCAGTTCTTC
16 TRBD2 TRBJ2-1 TRBV5-6 NA CASSLALLGGGDEQFF TGTGCCAGCAGCTTGGCCCTCTTGGGGGGGGGTGATGAGCAGTTCTTC
17 NA TRBJ1-6 TRBV9 NA CASSVGRGMSYNSPLHF TGTGCCAGCAGCGTAGGGAGGGGCATGTCCTATAATTCACCCCTCCACTTT
16 TRBD2 TRBJ2-2 TRBV11-3 few CASSSGVAGYTGELFF TGTGCCAGCAGCTCTGGGGTAGCGGGTTACACCGGGGAGCTGTTTTTT
15 TRBD2 TRBJ2-7 TRBV2 NA CASSVYTSGPYEQYF TGTGCCAGCAGTGTATATACTAGCGGTCCCTACGAGCAGTACTTC
14 TRBD1 TRBJ2-1 TRBV7-8 NA CASSLGGQGNEQFF TGTGCCAGCAGCTTAGGGGGACAGGGTAATGAGCAGTTCTTC
14 NA TRBJ2-5 TRBV4-1 NA CASSQEGAPETQYF TGCGCCAGCAGCCAAGAAGGGGCCCCAGAGACCCAGTACTTC
14 TRBD2 TRBJ2-5 TRBV5-4 NA CASSSVGTKETQYF TGTGCCAGCAGCTCGGTGGGGACTAAGGAGACCCAGTACTTC
14 TRBD1 TRBJ1-1 TRBV29-1 NA CSVDKDREDTEAFF TGCAGCGTTGATAAGGACAGGGAAGACACTGAAGCTTTCTTT